This paragraph reports one TCR beta chain. Its antigen has not been determined. No quality values exist for individual bases; no much larger clone is one base distant. CDR3 length: 13 amino acids, cysteine to phenylalanine. The retained sequence is limited to the CDR3, 39 bases, with the frame set at the first base. The germline V gene supplies CDR1 KGHSH and CDR2 LQKENI. The germline V and J ends show losses of 5 bases and 5 bases respectively, and no gene match explains 3 bases of the junction. TCRbeta CDR3 regions were amplified from genomic DNA using the immunoSEQ Assay, a bias-controlled multiplex PCR. Concerning the study's data processing: The number of nucleated cells in each sample was estimated from the amplification of reference gene primers within the assay. Sequence reads were collapsed and filtered to measure the absolute abundance of every unique TCRbeta CDR3 rearrangement. Productive Simpson clonality was computed per sample as the square root of Simpson's diversity index over productive rearrangements. TCRdb re-hosts the immuneACCESS table, in-frame sequences only. Its copies lack some clones; in the studies checked, an unresolved V gene accounts for under half of them, and the cause for the rest is not known. The V and J calls and clone size come from that table; D and trimming were worked out from the DNA. Recorded for this sample are about 80,000 clones; around 83% of them occurred a single time. Approximately 8.8% of the sample comes from the top ten.

This sample is part of a study of blood T cell repertoires in COVID-19 (dated by TCRdb to 2020 to 2022). Regarding the complete study: The collaborator samples originated in the United States, Italy and Spain and spanned the acute and convalescent phases of COVID-19. The prospective study material was composed of cDNA or gDNA derived from T cells, B-cell-depleted T cells, or PBMCs. The dataset comprised deeply sampled blood TCRbeta repertoires from subjects exposed to, actively infected with, or recovered from COVID-19. The repertoires were released in a freely available public database intended as a resource for research on the immune response to SARS-CoV-2. Samples were obtained from the ongoing ImmuneRACE study (first 160 participants) and from 1,254 subjects provided by 6 global collaborators. The sample metadata nearly always contained a de-identified subject ID, COVID-19 status, age in years and sex. Where available, HLA class I and class II types were taken from metadata supplied by the sample provider and were not determined by assay-based typing.

The collaborating institutions used their own protocols to collect whole blood in K2EDTA tubes. For TCRbeta analysis, collaborators shipped samples as frozen whole blood, isolated PBMCs, or DNA extracted from either of those sample types. Broad study findings and their caveats: How much clinical and demographic metadata was included differed by source and by participant, and the metadata was provided uncurated.

The origin of this receptor is a human donor in a cohort sampled during active COVID-19. The sample consisted of peripheral blood. Recombination linked TRBV18 to TRBJ2-1, and TRBD1 aligns with 7 junction nucleotides. The CDR3 protein is CASSKGQHNEQFF. The sequence in DNA is TGTGCCAGCTCAAAGGGACAGCACAATGAGCAGTTCTTC.